This TCR beta chain was sequenced during a study of T-cell reconstitution after alpha-beta-depleted transplantation in children (TCRdb year 2016). In terms of the full investigation: The study quantitatively tracked T-cell immune reconstitution after TCRalphabeta/CD19-depleted allogeneic hematopoietic cell transplantation in children using TCR repertoire profiling. What the study reported, not specific to this receptor: Apparently early alphabetaT-cell count recovery about two months after transplant reportedly relied on only several hundred rapidly expanded clones derived from non-depleted graft cells. Over subsequent months, a decline in hyperexpanded clone frequencies was noted, and after one year, T-cell counts and TCRbeta diversity were mostly ascribed to newly produced T cells. In some patients, the high TCRbeta diversity seen at day 60 was put down to recipient T cells and intrathymic progenitors that had survived conditioning.

The sample's treatment or condition label, decoded: allogeneic hematopoietic cell transplantation with graft depleted of TCRalphabeta T cells and CD19 B cells. The children who served as transplant recipients had been given grafts of TCRalphabeta/CD19-depleted allogeneic hematopoietic cells. Concerning this clonotype: The antigen it recognizes is unknown. The record has no base qualities; no much larger clone is one base away.

Libraries were built with PCR. The data were produced on an Illumina HiSeq 2500. Molecular barcoding was employed in the preparation of TCR libraries, with unique molecular identifiers being used to normalize TCRbeta repertoire quantification. TCRdb ran its own pipeline on the public reads, namely fastp trimming at Q25 and MiXCR clone calling, and kept in-frame beta chains. Identical CDR3 protein sequences are pooled into one entry, listed with their most common genes and DNA. The sample table lists 540,000 or so distinct CDR3 sequences, 20% to 25% of them with a count of one. About 14% of the sample comes from the top ten. Trimming removed 1 base from V and 1 base from J, leaving 13 bases between the germline ends. Including the terminal cysteine and phenylalanine, the CDR3 comprises 16 residues. The CDR3 DNA has 48 bases and is translated from base 1. CDR1 and CDR2 (KGHSH, LQKENI) derive from the germline V gene.

The chain couples TRBV18 to TRBJ1-1; the D segment could be TRBD1, given 6 matching bases. Material: PBMCs, mostly from graft donor cells, obtained 360 days after TCRalphabeta/CD19-depleted stem cell transplant. This TCR derives from a boy in the first two years of life who had a stem cell transplant for acute myeloid leukemia, so the T cells may come from the graft donor. The CDR3 region has the sequence CASSPRQGYRNTEAFF. The DNA sequence follows: TGTGCCAGCTCACCACGTCAGGGGTACCGGAACACTGAAGCTTTCTTT. Full variable domain (CDR3 extended with the reference TRBV18 and TRBJ1-1 proteins): NAGVMQNPRHLVRRRGQEARLRCSPMKGHSHVYWYRQLPEEGLKFMVYLQKENIIDESGMPKERFSAEFPKEGPSILRIQQVVRGDSAAYFCASSPRQGYRNTEAFFGQGTRLTVV.